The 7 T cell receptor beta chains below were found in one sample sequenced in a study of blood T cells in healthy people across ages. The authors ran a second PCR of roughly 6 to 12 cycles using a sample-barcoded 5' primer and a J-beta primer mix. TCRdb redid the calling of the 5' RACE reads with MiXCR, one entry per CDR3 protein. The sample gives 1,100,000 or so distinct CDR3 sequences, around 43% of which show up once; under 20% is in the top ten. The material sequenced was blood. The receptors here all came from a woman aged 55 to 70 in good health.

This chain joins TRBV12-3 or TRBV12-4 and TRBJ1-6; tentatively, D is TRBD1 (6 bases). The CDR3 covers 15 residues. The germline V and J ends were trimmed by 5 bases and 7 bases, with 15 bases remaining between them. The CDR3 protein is CASSANRVRNSPLHF. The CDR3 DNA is TGTGCCAGCAGTGCAAACAGGGTGAGGAATTCACCCCTCCACTTT.

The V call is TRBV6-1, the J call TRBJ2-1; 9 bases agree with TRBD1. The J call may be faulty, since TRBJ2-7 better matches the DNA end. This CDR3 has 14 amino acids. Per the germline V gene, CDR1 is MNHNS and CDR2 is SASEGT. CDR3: CASSEAGTGRQQYF. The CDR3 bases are TGTGCCAGCAGTGAAGCCGGGACAGGGCGTCAGCAGTACTTC.

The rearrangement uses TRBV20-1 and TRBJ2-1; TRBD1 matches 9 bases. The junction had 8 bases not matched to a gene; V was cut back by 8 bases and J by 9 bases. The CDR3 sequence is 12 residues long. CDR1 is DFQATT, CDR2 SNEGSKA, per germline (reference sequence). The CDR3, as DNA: TGCAGTCCGGGACAGGGAGCGGGTGAGCAGTTCTTC. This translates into CSPGQGAGEQFF.

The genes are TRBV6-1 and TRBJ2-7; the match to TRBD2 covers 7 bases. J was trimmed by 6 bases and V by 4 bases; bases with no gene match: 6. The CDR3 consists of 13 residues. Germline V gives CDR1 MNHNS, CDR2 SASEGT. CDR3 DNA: TGTGCCAGCAGTGCGGTCTGGGAGGGCGAGCAGTACTTC. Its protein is CASSAVWEGEQYF.

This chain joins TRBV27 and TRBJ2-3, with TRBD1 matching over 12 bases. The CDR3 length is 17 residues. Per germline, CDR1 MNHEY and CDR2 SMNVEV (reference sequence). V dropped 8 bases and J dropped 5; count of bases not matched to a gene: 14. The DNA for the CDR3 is TGTGCCAGCGCGACGCCCGGGACAGGGGGCAAGGGAGATACGCAGTATTTT. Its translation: CASATPGTGGKGDTQYF.

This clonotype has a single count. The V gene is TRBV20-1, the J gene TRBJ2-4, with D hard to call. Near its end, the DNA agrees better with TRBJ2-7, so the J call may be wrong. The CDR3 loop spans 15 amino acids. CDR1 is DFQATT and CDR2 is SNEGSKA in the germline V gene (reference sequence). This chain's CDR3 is CSASSDIGMTYEQYF. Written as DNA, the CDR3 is TGCAGTGCTAGTTCTGATATAGGGATGACCTACGAGCAGTACTTC.

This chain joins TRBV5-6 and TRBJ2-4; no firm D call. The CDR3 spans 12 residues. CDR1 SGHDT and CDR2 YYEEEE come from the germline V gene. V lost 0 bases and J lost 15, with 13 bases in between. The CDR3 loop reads CASSLVAGLRYF. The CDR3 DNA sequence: TGTGCCAGCAGCTTGGTCGCTGGTCTTCGGTACTTC.